This T cell receptor (beta chain) was captured in a study of T cell repertoires in cytomegalovirus infection (dated by TCRdb to the late 2010s). Broadly, across the study: Donor HLA type was relevant to the analysis, because carriage of CMV infection together with the matching HLA type was indicated by public TCR beta signatures. The investigation overall reported the following: In both this cohort and an independent cohort of 350 to 400 donors, the cumulative frequency of public TCR beta family members distinguished carriers of CMV infection plus the relevant HLA type. The ex vivo response was dominated by HLA-C-restricted CMV-specific TCR beta clonotypes, and the single most frequent clonotype in two of eight donors was supplied by these HLA-C-restricted clonotypes.

CDR1 DFQATT and CDR2 SNEGSKA were looked up in the germline V gene (reference sequence). The CDR3 goes from the cysteine to the phenylalanine over 13 residues. Only the CDR3 portion is preserved as DNA: 39 bases, with reading frame beginning at the first base. V is clipped by 6 bases and J by 4 bases, and the sequence between their germline boundaries is 12 bases long. Sequencer: Illumina HiSeq 1500. TCRdb ran its own pipeline on the public reads, namely fastp trimming at Q25 and MiXCR clone calling, and kept in-frame beta chains. Identical CDR3 proteins give one entry, which carries the most common genes and DNA. For this sample the table gives hundreds of thousands of distinct CDR3 sequences, of which about 17% were detected only once. More than 10% of the sample belongs to the ten largest clones. Worth noting for this clonotype: The clone's antigen remains unknown. The input lacks base qualities; no much larger clone sits a single base away.

The TCR sequence derives from a human donor in good health (CMV status not recorded). Some clones in this sample may be carry-over from other donors' samples. In this chain, TRBV20-1 is recombined with TRBJ1-4; tentative D gene TRBD1, with 6 bases matching. Sequenced: PBMCs. The DNA reads TGCAGTGCCCGACAGGCGTTTAATGAAAAACTGTTTTTT. The translation is CSARQAFNEKLFF.